A single sample is the source of the 16 T cell receptor delta chains below, sequenced in a study of human gamma delta and Vdelta1 T cells. TCRdb re-called the PCR reads through CATT. This table has a few thousand delta-chain clones, about 24% appearing once. Sequencing was carried out using naive CD27+ Vdelta1 gamma-delta T cells from blood. These receptors came from a human donor in good health.

The chain joins TRDV1 to TRDJ1, with 11 bases aligning to TRDD3. This CDR3 has 22 amino acids. Germline V lookup: CDR1 TSWWSYY, CDR2 QGS. The J segment lost 3 bases and the V segment lost 0 bases, leaving 21 bases of the junction unmatched. The DNA for the CDR3 is TGTGCTCTTGGGGAACTCCCCGACATCCTCGTCTGGGGGATACCCGGGGCCGATAAACTCATCTTT. As protein: CALGELPDILVWGIPGADKLIF.

The rearrangement uses TRDV1 and TRDJ1; a weak D match, TRDD3 (5 bases). This CDR3 comprises 21 residues. Germline V gene lookup returns CDR1 TSWWSYY and CDR2 QGS. V was clipped by 1 base and J by 0 bases, with 27 bases between them. CDR3 nucleotides: TGTGCTCTTGGGGAACCCCGGGATCCTTTACAGACTATACCGTACACCGATAAACTCATCTTT. Translation gives CALGEPRDPLQTIPYTDKLIF.

In this sample, this clone turned up many times. The chain combines TRDV1 with TRDJ1; 10 bases line up with TRDD3. The CDR3 runs to 20 residues. Trimming cost V 5 bases and J 2 bases; bases outside gene matches: 20. Germline assignment: CDR1 TSWWSYY and CDR2 QGS. The CDR3 spells CALGPYYFLPLLGDTDKLIF. In nucleotides, the CDR3 is TGTGCTCTTGGGCCTTATTACTTCCTACCGTTACTGGGGGATACCGATAAACTCATCTTT.

This clone was seen a handful of times. The V call is TRDV1, the J call TRDJ1; 10 bases fit TRDD3. The CDR3 extends over 20 amino acids. The trim removed 2 bases at V and 1 base at J, leaving 16 bases unmatched. Germline lookup yields CDR1 TSWWSYY and CDR2 QGS. DNA for the CDR3: TGTGCTCTTGGGGAAGGGCCATCCGGGGGATACGCTTCGGTCACCGATAAACTCATCTTT. It encodes CALGEGPSGGYASVTDKLIF.

Remarks on this clone: Other DNA sequences within the sample encode an identical CDR3. The rearrangement joins TRDV1 to TRDJ1, with D possibly TRDD3 on 6 matching bases. The length of the CDR3 is 18 residues. With 2 bases removed from V and 2 bases from J, the gap between germline ends came to 21 bases. Germline V gives CDR1 TSWWSYY, CDR2 QGS. The CDR3 here is CALGEVAGNWVDTDKLIF. The CDR3 DNA reads TGTGCTCTTGGGGAAGTAGCGGGGAACTGGGTGGATACCGATAAACTCATCTTT.

This clone has at least ten counts. The chain carries TRDV1 and TRDJ1, with TRDD3 matching 8 bases. The CDR3 has 19 amino acids. Germline CDR1 reads TSWWSYY; CDR2 reads QGS. Trimming took 4 bases from V and 0 from J; bases not matched to a gene: 16. The CDR3 DNA reads TGTGCTCTTGGGGTCGCCTTCAACTGGGGGGAAGAGTACACCGATAAACTCATCTTT. Translating it yields CALGVAFNWGEEYTDKLIF.

The gene calls are TRDV1 and TRDJ1, with D tentatively TRDD3 (6 bases). The ends were cut back, 2 bases at V and 2 bases at J, with 15 bases in the middle. The V gene's germline CDR1 is TSWWSYY and CDR2 QGS. The CDR3 is 16 residues long. CDR3 sequence: CALGEIPDWGTDKLIF. CDR3 nucleotide sequence: TGTGCTCTTGGGGAAATTCCTGATTGGGGGACCGATAAACTCATCTTT.

To note about this clone: With a far larger clone one base away, a read error is the likely cause. The V and J genes are TRDV1 and TRDJ1; D is perhaps TRDD3 (6 bases). The CDR3 sequence is 16 residues long. CDR1 TSWWSYY and CDR2 QGS come from the germline V gene. In DNA, the CDR3 is TGTGCTCCTGGGGAACCTTCTTTTGTCCTCCACGATAAACTCATCTTT. Protein product: CAPGEPSFVLHDKLIF.

The gene calls are TRDV1 and TRDJ1, with 9 bases matching TRDD2. Germline V gene lookup returns CDR1 TSWWSYY and CDR2 QGS. The V segment lost 0 bases and the J segment 9 bases; nucleotides outside the gene matches: 17. The CDR3 spans 18 residues. For the CDR3, the DNA is TGTGCTCTTGGGGAACTCCGCCTTCCTACCGACCCTTGTTTAGAACTCATCTTT. Translated, it gives CALGELRLPTDPCLELIF.

This clone was seen more than once but under ten times. One base separates it from a far larger clone, so it is likely a read error. The sample carries other DNA sequences with the same CDR3. This chain links TRDV1 with TRDJ1; 13 bases fit TRDD3. CDR3 length: 27 residues. Per the germline V gene, CDR1 is TSWWSYY and CDR2 is QGS. The CDR3 protein is CALGETDSASPRLILGDTGGYTDKLIF. DNA of the CDR3: TGCGCTCTTGGGGAAACGGATTCAGCTAGCCCTCGCCTTATACTGGGGGATACGGGCGGGTACACCGATAAACTCATCTTT.

This clone was seen more than once but under ten times. The chain links TRDV2 to TRDJ3, with 13 nucleotides matching TRDD3. The V gene end was trimmed by 1 base and the J gene end by 1 base; junction bases not matched to a gene: 9. In germline, CDR1 is GEAIGNYY, CDR2 EKD. The CDR3 runs 21 residues. Written as DNA, the CDR3 is TGTGCCTGTGACACTCGGTACTGGGGGATACGCCGGTCCTGGGACACCCGACAGATGTTTTTC. Protein product: CACDTRYWGIRRSWDTRQMFF.

A word on this clone: TCRdb's entry gives the protein of a much larger clone, which mismatches this DNA's translation at residue 13, likely from a read error; the protein reported here is translated from the DNA. This chain links TRDV1 with TRDJ1; TRDD3 agrees at 10 bases. This CDR3 is built from 17 residues. Germline V gene data show CDR1 as TSWWSYY and CDR2 as QGS. Here the CDR3 reads CALGERGGDTRTVKLIF. CDR3 nucleotide sequence: TGTGCTCTTGGGGAACGGGGGGGGGATACGCGGACCGTTAAACTCATCTTT.

This clone was recorded a few times. J is TRDJ1 and V is TRDV1, with a tentative D call TRDD3 (6 bases). The germline V and J ends were trimmed by 6 bases and 8 bases, with 22 bases remaining between them. The CDR3 loop spans 15 amino acids. Per germline, CDR1 TSWWSYY and CDR2 QGS. The CDR3 DNA reads TGTGCTCTTGGACCCGGGCTCGGGATAGTTGACAAACTCATCTTT. It yields the protein CALGPGLGIVDKLIF.

This clone has just a few counts. This may stem from a read error, because a much larger clone lies one nucleotide away. The same CDR3 also results from other DNA sequences found in this sample. J is TRDJ1 and V is TRDV1; 9 bases line up with TRDD3. Per the germline V gene, CDR1 is TSWWSYY and CDR2 is QGS. The CDR3 is made up of 19 amino acids. The chain's CDR3 is CALGERISSGGYLADKLIF. In DNA form, the CDR3 reads TGCGCTCTTGGGGAAAGGATCTCCTCAGGGGGATACCTGGCCGATAAACTCATCTTT.

This clone has a handful of counts. A far larger clone is just one base off, so this is likely a read error. The gene calls are TRDV1 and TRDJ1; 12 bases align to TRDD3. CDR1 TSWWSYY and CDR2 QGS come from the germline V gene. The CDR3 runs to 22 residues. Losses at the gene ends were 0 bases for V and 3 bases for J; bases not matched to a gene: 20. This chain's CDR3 is CALGELMTFPTRTGGYSDKLIF. In DNA, the CDR3 is TGTGCTCTTGGGGAACTTATGACGTTCCCTACCCGGACTGGGGGATACTCCGATAAACTCATCTTT.

J is TRDJ1 and V is TRDV1; TRDD3 agrees at 12 bases. There are 19 residues in the CDR3. The junction had 9 bases not matched to a gene; V was cut back by 0 bases and J by 1 base. CDR1 and CDR2 (germline): TSWWSYY, QGS. In DNA, the CDR3 is TGTGCTCTTGGGGAACTCGGTCCTGGGGGATACGGGGGCACCGATAAACTCATCTTT. Amino acid sequence: CALGELGPGGYGGTDKLIF.